The rows below give T cell receptor beta chains drawn from one sample of a study of T-cell reconstitution after alpha-beta-depleted transplantation in children. A single record per CDR3 protein comes from TCRdb applying MiXCR to the PCR reads. The data show about 300,000 distinct CDR3 sequences, over 9% seen once. The specimen was PBMCs, collected before TCRalphabeta/CD19-depleted stem cell transplant. The source is a boy younger than two with acute myeloid leukemia, due to receive a stem cell transplant. Both conserved end residues are part of each CDR3. Each record gives: D gene, CDR3 length, clone size, V gene, J gene, CDR3 DNA, CDR3 protein. The D gene is left open where the match is weak. Clone size, where shown, is once, few, many, or a class for clones that have expanded.

D gene: TRBD1
CDR3 length: 15
clone size: NA
V gene: TRBV5-6
J gene: TRBJ1-5
CDR3 DNA: TGTGCCAGCAGCTGGTGGACAGGGGGATCCGAGCCCCAGCATTTT
CDR3 protein: CASSWWTGGSEPQHF

D gene: NA
CDR3 length: 17
clone size: NA
V gene: TRBV12-3/TRBV12-4
J gene: TRBJ2-2
CDR3 DNA: TGTGCCAGCAGTTTCCCCTACTCATGGGGGAACACCGGGGAGCTGTTTTTT
CDR3 protein: CASSFPYSWGNTGELFF

D gene: NA
CDR3 length: 17
clone size: few
V gene: TRBV28
J gene: TRBJ1-6
CDR3 DNA: TGTGCCAGCAGTCCCCACGATGAGAGCTCCTATAATTCACCCCTCCACTTT
CDR3 protein: CASSPHDESSYNSPLHF

D gene: NA
CDR3 length: 16
clone size: many
V gene: TRBV10-3
J gene: TRBJ2-5
CDR3 DNA: TGTGCCATCAGTGAAGGCCTAGACCCACTACAAGAGACCCAGTACTTC
CDR3 protein: CAISEGLDPLQETQYF

D gene: NA
CDR3 length: 14
clone size: many
V gene: TRBV20-1
J gene: TRBJ2-4
CDR3 DNA: TGCAGTGCTGTCCTACAGAGGGCCAAAAACATTCAGTACTTC
CDR3 protein: CSAVLQRAKNIQYF

D gene: NA
CDR3 length: 12
clone size: many
V gene: TRBV30
J gene: TRBJ1-1
CDR3 DNA: TGTGCCTGGAATCCGGACGGTGGGGTAGCTTTCTTT
CDR3 protein: CAWNPDGGVAFF

D gene: TRBD1
CDR3 length: 14
clone size: many
V gene: TRBV29-1
J gene: TRBJ2-3
CDR3 DNA: TGCAGCGTTGAAGCAGGGGGCAGGGGGGATACGCAGTATTTT
CDR3 protein: CSVEAGGRGDTQYF

D gene: TRBD2
CDR3 length: 16
clone size: many
V gene: TRBV10-3
J gene: TRBJ2-1
CDR3 DNA: TGTGCCATCAGTCCAAGCGGGAGTGGGGCCTACAATGAGCAGTTCTTC
CDR3 protein: CAISPSGSGAYNEQFF

D gene: NA
CDR3 length: 13
clone size: many
V gene: TRBV20-1
J gene: TRBJ1-2
CDR3 DNA: TGCAGTGCTAGACCTGACAGGAACTATGGCTACACCTTC
CDR3 protein: CSARPDRNYGYTF

D gene: TRBD2
CDR3 length: 15
clone size: many
V gene: TRBV2
J gene: TRBJ2-1
CDR3 DNA: TGTGCCAGCACCTTTAGCGGGGGGGACTACAATGAGCAGTTCTTC
CDR3 protein: CASTFSGGDYNEQFF

D gene: NA
CDR3 length: 16
clone size: few
V gene: TRBV2
J gene: TRBJ2-7
CDR3 DNA: TGTGCCAGCAGCCCCGCCTTTCGATTCTTAGGGTGCGAGCAGTACTTC
CDR3 protein: CASSPAFRFLGCEQYF

D gene: NA
CDR3 length: 13
clone size: NA
V gene: TRBV19
J gene: TRBJ1-1
CDR3 DNA: TGTGCCAGTATCCCGACAGTGAACACTGAAGCTTTCTTT
CDR3 protein: CASIPTVNTEAFF

D gene: NA
CDR3 length: 13
clone size: NA
V gene: TRBV20-1
J gene: TRBJ2-1
CDR3 DNA: TGCAGTGCTCGCTTTGGCGCCTTCAATGAGCAGTTCTTC
CDR3 protein: CSARFGAFNEQFF

D gene: TRBD1
CDR3 length: 16
clone size: many
V gene: TRBV28
J gene: TRBJ1-2
CDR3 DNA: TGTGCCAGCAGTTTAGGATTGGGACAGGGGACCTATGGCTACACCTTC
CDR3 protein: CASSLGLGQGTYGYTF

D gene: TRBD2
CDR3 length: 16
clone size: many
V gene: TRBV25-1
J gene: TRBJ2-1
CDR3 DNA: TGTGCCAGCAGTGAATATAGTCAGCGGGGGGACAATGAGCAGTTCTTC
CDR3 protein: CASSEYSQRGDNEQFF

D gene: TRBD2
CDR3 length: 17
clone size: few
V gene: TRBV10-3
J gene: TRBJ2-3
CDR3 DNA: TGTGCCATCAGTGAGTCGAGACTAGCGTTTCTCACAGATACGCAGTATTTT
CDR3 protein: CAISESRLAFLTDTQYF

D gene: NA
CDR3 length: 15
clone size: many
V gene: TRBV28
J gene: TRBJ2-1
CDR3 DNA: TGTGCCAGCAAATCAAACAGGGTAAAGGCCAGTGAGCAGTTCTTC
CDR3 protein: CASKSNRVKASEQFF

D gene: NA
CDR3 length: 13
clone size: NA
V gene: TRBV28
J gene: TRBJ2-5
CDR3 DNA: TGTGCCAGCAGTTTATTCGGGCAAGAGACCCAGTACTTC
CDR3 protein: CASSLFGQETQYF

D gene: TRBD1
CDR3 length: 16
clone size: many
V gene: TRBV12-3/TRBV12-4
J gene: TRBJ2-3
CDR3 DNA: TGTGCCAGCAGTTTAGCGGGAACAGGGGGAATAGATACGCAGTATTTT
CDR3 protein: CASSLAGTGGIDTQYF

D gene: NA
CDR3 length: 17
clone size: many
V gene: TRBV12-3/TRBV12-4
J gene: TRBJ2-5
CDR3 DNA: TGTGCCAGCAGTTTTCAGCGGGGACAGCTTAACCAAGAGACCCAGTACTTC
CDR3 protein: CASSFQRGQLNQETQYF

D gene: NA
CDR3 length: 16
clone size: many
V gene: TRBV27
J gene: TRBJ2-1
CDR3 DNA: TGTGCCAGCAGATTGAACCCGGGGGGCGGCTACAATGAGCAGTTCTTC
CDR3 protein: CASRLNPGGGYNEQFF

D gene: NA
CDR3 length: 14
clone size: many
V gene: TRBV5-6
J gene: TRBJ2-1
CDR3 DNA: TGTGCCAGCAGCTTGGAACTAGGGGACAATGAGCAGTTCTTC
CDR3 protein: CASSLELGDNEQFF

D gene: NA
CDR3 length: 15
clone size: many
V gene: TRBV4-3
J gene: TRBJ2-3
CDR3 DNA: TGCGCCAGCAGCCCCGCGACCGTGAGCACAGATACGCAGTATTTT
CDR3 protein: CASSPATVSTDTQYF

D gene: NA
CDR3 length: 15
clone size: many
V gene: TRBV2
J gene: TRBJ2-3
CDR3 DNA: TGTGCCACCGACAGGTTCGGACAAACCACAGATACGCAGTATTTT
CDR3 protein: CATDRFGQTTDTQYF

D gene: NA
CDR3 length: 17
clone size: many
V gene: TRBV28
J gene: TRBJ2-2
CDR3 DNA: TGTGCCAGCAGTATACCCTCGGGACACGCGAACACCGGGGAGCTGTTTTTT
CDR3 protein: CASSIPSGHANTGELFF

D gene: NA
CDR3 length: 13
clone size: NA
V gene: TRBV30
J gene: TRBJ2-3
CDR3 DNA: TGTGCCTGGAGTTCCCTAGGGTCAGATACGCAGTATTTT
CDR3 protein: CAWSSLGSDTQYF

D gene: NA
CDR3 length: 15
clone size: many
V gene: TRBV5-1
J gene: TRBJ2-5
CDR3 DNA: TGCGCCAGCAGCTTGGCCGGTCGTACGCTTTGGGCCCAGTACTTC
CDR3 protein: CASSLAGRTLWAQYF

D gene: NA
CDR3 length: 17
clone size: few
V gene: TRBV6-2/TRBV6-3
J gene: TRBJ2-6
CDR3 DNA: TGTGCCAGCAGTTACTCGTCGATTCTCTCTGGGGCCAACGTCCTGACTTTC
CDR3 protein: CASSYSSILSGANVLTF

D gene: NA
CDR3 length: 16
clone size: NA
V gene: TRBV5-1
J gene: TRBJ1-3
CDR3 DNA: TGCGCCAGCAGCTTGGCCCCCAGGGCGTCTGGAAAAACCATATATTTT
CDR3 protein: CASSLAPRASGKTIYF

D gene: TRBD2
CDR3 length: 13
clone size: NA
V gene: TRBV12-3/TRBV12-4
J gene: TRBJ2-7
CDR3 DNA: TGTGCCAGCACACTAGCGGGGGTCTACGAGCAGTACTTC
CDR3 protein: CASTLAGVYEQYF

D gene: NA
CDR3 length: 14
clone size: many
V gene: TRBV25-1
J gene: TRBJ1-5
CDR3 DNA: TGTGCCAGCAGTGAATCCAACACTATAAAGCCCCAGCATTTT
CDR3 protein: CASSESNTIKPQHF

D gene: NA
CDR3 length: 12
clone size: many
V gene: TRBV20-1
J gene: TRBJ1-6
CDR3 DNA: TGCAGTGCGGAGCAGTTAAATTCACCCCTCCACTTT
CDR3 protein: CSAEQLNSPLHF

D gene: TRBD1
CDR3 length: 17
clone size: many
V gene: TRBV7-7
J gene: TRBJ2-5
CDR3 DNA: TGTGCCAGCAGCTTAGCGCCAGACAGGGTAGGGGAAGAGACCCAGTACTTC
CDR3 protein: CASSLAPDRVGEETQYF

D gene: TRBD2
CDR3 length: 16
clone size: many
V gene: TRBV7-2
J gene: TRBJ2-7
CDR3 DNA: TGTGCCAGCAGCTTAGCGCTAGCGGGGGGCTCCTACGAGCAGTACTTC
CDR3 protein: CASSLALAGGSYEQYF

D gene: NA
CDR3 length: 16
clone size: many
V gene: TRBV5-1
J gene: TRBJ2-3
CDR3 DNA: TGCGCCAGCAGCTCCAGGGGGGGGGCACAAACAGATACGCAGTATTTT
CDR3 protein: CASSSRGGAQTDTQYF

D gene: TRBD2
CDR3 length: 15
clone size: many
V gene: TRBV12-3/TRBV12-4
J gene: TRBJ2-3
CDR3 DNA: TGTGCCAGCAGCTGGACTAGCGCGTGGGGAGATACGCAGTATTTT
CDR3 protein: CASSWTSAWGDTQYF

D gene: TRBD1
CDR3 length: 14
clone size: many
V gene: TRBV20-1
J gene: TRBJ1-6
CDR3 DNA: TGCAGTGCTAGAGATTTCAGGGGGATTCCACCCCTCCACTTT
CDR3 protein: CSARDFRGIPPLHF

D gene: TRBD2
CDR3 length: 17
clone size: many
V gene: TRBV12-3/TRBV12-4
J gene: TRBJ2-1
CDR3 DNA: TGTGCCAGCAGGGATACCGGGACTAGCGGGAGGTGGAATGAGCAGTTCTTC
CDR3 protein: CASRDTGTSGRWNEQFF

D gene: TRBD2
CDR3 length: 16
clone size: many
V gene: TRBV6-2/TRBV6-3
J gene: TRBJ2-1
CDR3 DNA: TGTGCCAGCAGTTCATTTAGCGGGGCCGGCTACAATGAGCAGTTCTTC
CDR3 protein: CASSSFSGAGYNEQFF